This entry features one T cell receptor beta chain sequence. The antigen is not known. The PCR used 60 Vbeta and 13 Jbeta primers. The protocol was immunoSEQ multiplex PCR, while the TCRdb copy is restricted to in-frame clones and leaves out a portion. The sample has some 160,000 clones, 65% to 80% seen once. Trimming cost V 6 bases and J 9 bases; bases outside gene matches: 6. The germline V gene encodes CDR1 SGHDN and CDR2 FVKESK. The CDR3 is 15 residues long. The data stem from a study of cytomegalovirus exposure and HLA in healthy donors. Study conclusions and caveats: Most TCR beta V segments were productive about 87% or about 30% of the time in an earlier analysis. There were some V segments, including TRBV6-2 and TRBV6-3, excluded as indistinguishable. Reportedly, cytomegalovirus status was diagnosed with high sensitivity and specificity.

Material for sequencing was PBMCs. The chain employs TRBV14 and TRBJ2-1, with 15 bases identical to TRBD2. The clonotype originates from a woman in her thirties or forties in good health and CMV-seronegative. CDR3 sequence (DNA): TGTGCCAGCAGTCAAACGGGACTAGCGGGAGGTGAGCAGTTCTTC. Amino acids: CASSQTGLAGGEQFF.